Below are 5 T cell receptor beta chains sequenced from a single sample in a study of CD8 T cells in Susac syndrome. Random hexamers primed reverse transcription of roughly 0.45 to 1 ug RNA. Via MiXCR, TCRdb re-called the immunoSEQ multiplex PCR reads, giving one row per CDR3 protein. The data show around 270,000 distinct CDR3 sequences, roughly 85% seen once. The specimen was CD8+ T cells from PBMCs. These receptors originate from a human donor with multiple sclerosis.

This rearrangement joins TRBV20-1 to TRBJ2-1, with 7 positions matching TRBD2. Germline CDR1 and CDR2: DFQATT and SNEGSKA (reference sequence). The length of the CDR3 is 14 residues. Germline trimming cut 3 bases from V and 7 bases from J; bases unmatched to any gene: 9. The CDR3 sequence is CSASPPREQNEQFF. The CDR3 coding sequence is TGCAGTGCTAGTCCGCCGCGGGAGCAAAATGAGCAGTTCTTC.

The gene calls are TRBV20-1 and TRBJ2-3; 7 nucleotides align to TRBD2. The V gene's germline CDR1 is DFQATT and CDR2 SNEGSKA (reference sequence). V shed 2 bases, J shed 2 bases, and the junction held 4 bases outside the gene matches. The CDR3 contains 14 residues. The CDR3 DNA follows: TGCAGTGCTAGACTAGCGGTTAACACAGATACGCAGTATTTT. Its protein product is CSARLAVNTDTQYF.

The chain is built from TRBV12-3 or TRBV12-4 and TRBJ2-5, with D perhaps TRBD1 or TRBD2 (5 bases each). The CDR3 consists of 16 residues. Trimming stripped 9 bases from V and 4 bases from J, with 24 bases between. In DNA, the CDR3 is TGTGCCAGAACCCTCCTGACAGCAGGTGGAGGAGAGACCCAGTACTTC. Protein sequence: CARTLLTAGGGETQYF.

The table lists this clonotype with a count of one. The V gene is TRBV7-9, the J gene TRBJ2-2, with a tentative D call TRBD1 (6 bases). V lost 7 bases, J lost 7 bases, and 16 bases lay in between. Germline-derived CDR1 and CDR2 are SEHNR and FQNEAQ (reference sequence). The CDR3 runs 14 residues. The CDR3 region is CASMHRAYGGELFF. CDR3 DNA: TGTGCCAGCATGCACAGGGCCTACGGCGGGGAGCTGTTTTTT.

In its sample, this clonotype was seen a few times. The chain links TRBV27 to TRBJ1-1; a possible D gene is TRBD1 (5 bases). The V and J ends lost 6 bases and 5 bases respectively, with 16 bases between them. The CDR3 contains 14 residues. The V gene's germline CDR1 is MNHEY and CDR2 SMNVEV (reference sequence). The CDR3: CASSLGTGGTEAFF. CDR3 coding DNA: TGTGCCAGCAGCTTAGGGACTGGGGGAACTGAAGCTTTCTTT.